The table lists the clone carrying this TCR beta chain with a few counts. Its cognate antigen is unknown. The V segment lost 4 bases and the J segment 4 bases; nucleotides outside the gene matches: 6. Germline V lookup: CDR1 LGHDT, CDR2 YNNKEL (reference sequence). This CDR3 is built from 15 residues. These data belong to a study of human T cells and chemical hapten exposure. Study overall: Per-sample variation in TCR yield stemmed mainly from small pooled library volume differences.

The time point here: healthy volunteer bleed at 6 weeks. Unfractionated whole blood served as the source for total RNA extraction. General observations from the study: High-frequency TCRs, those above 1 in 1000, stayed the same after DPC sensitization.

The library attached unique molecular identifiers to individual cDNA molecules. TCRdb analysed the RACE reads with MiXCR anew, one entry per CDR3 protein. The sample records about 77,000 distinct CDR3 sequences, around 9.3% being singletons. The clonotype originates from a female donor in good health. Some clones in this sample may be carry-over from other donors' samples. The specimen was whole blood. The chain recombines TRBV3-1 with TRBJ1-5, with 8 bases identical to TRBD1. CDR3 nucleotides: TGTGCCAGCAGCCGTACCCGGGACAGGAATCAGCCCCAGCATTTT. Protein product: CASSRTRDRNQPQHF.